These 11 T cell receptor beta chains came from one sample sequenced in a study of T cells in Graves' hyperthyroidism and ophthalmopathy. Amplified regions were TCR beta CDR3 sequences from RNA transcripts. When the TCR CDR3 underwent first-round RT-PCR, the HTBI primer set was used. TCRdb itself ran the multiplex PCR reads through MiXCR, one entry per CDR3 protein. The table records a few hundred thousand distinct CDR3 sequences, 46% of them present only once. The specimen sequenced was peripheral blood or thyroid tissue (not recorded which). These receptors were collected from a young woman with Graves' hyperthyroidism.

This clonotype appeared many times. The chain is built from TRBV9 and TRBJ1-4; D gene uncertain. The CDR3 runs 15 residues. V gave up 0 bases and J gave up 7 bases, with 13 bases separating them. Germline CDR1 SGDLS, CDR2 YYNGEE. The CDR3, as DNA: TGTGCCAGCAGCGTAGCTCGAGGGTTCGGTGAAAAACTGTTTTTT. It is translated as CASSVARGFGEKLFF.

In this sample, this clonotype turned up many times. V and J are TRBV6-6 and TRBJ2-7; D remains unclear. This CDR3 has 13 amino acids. Between the trimmed V and J ends, which lost 9 bases and 1 base, there was a span of 13 bases. CDR1 and CDR2 from the germline V gene are MNHNY and SVGAGI (reference sequence). In DNA, the CDR3 is TGTGCCAGTAGGGTTAGCTCTTCCTACGAGCAGTACTTC. This codes for CASRVSSSYEQYF.

The V call is TRBV7-3, the J call TRBJ2-7; D perhaps matches TRBD1 (6 bases). Germline lookup yields CDR1 SGHTA and CDR2 FQGTGA. V lost 5 bases and J 4 bases, leaving 24 bases between the germline ends. CDR3 length: 17 residues. The DNA for the CDR3 is TGTGCCAGCAGCCCATGGCCCAGCCGGGACACCGAGTACGAGCAGTACTTC. Protein product: CASSPWPSRDTEYEQYF.

The sample holds many counts of this clonotype. CDR3 region: CASSQVGLASDEQYF. The CDR3 nucleotides read TGCGCCAGCAGCCAAGTCGGACTAGCGAGTGACGAGCAGTACTTC. The chain uses TRBV4-1 and TRBJ2-7, with 9 bases fitting TRBD2. Trimming took 1 base from V and 5 from J; bases not matched to a gene: 6. This CDR3 comprises 15 residues. Germline V gene data show CDR1 as MGHRA and CDR2 as YSYEKL.

There are many counts of this clonotype. The chain carries TRBV9 and TRBJ2-7; the D call may be TRBD1 or TRBD2 (5 bases each). CDR1 is SGDLS and CDR2 is YYNGEE in the germline V gene. Trimming left V 0 bases short and J 6 bases short, with 16 bases between. The CDR3 covers 15 residues. CDR3 nucleotide sequence: TGTGCCAGCAGCGTAGGAGGGGAGTTGGGTGGCGAGCAGTACTTC. Amino acid sequence: CASSVGGELGGEQYF.

The J gene is TRBJ1-5, the V gene TRBV29-1; 7 bases are a match to TRBD1. From germline, CDR1 is SQVTM and CDR2 ANQGSEA. The CDR3 is 14 amino acids. Unmatched junction bases numbered 13, after V lost 3 bases and J lost 11 bases. The CDR3 reads CSVEEQGQGETQHF. In nucleotides, the CDR3 is TGCAGCGTTGAGGAACAGGGGCAAGGGGAGACCCAGCATTTT.

V gene TRBV12-3 or TRBV12-4 combines with J gene TRBJ2-2, with D maybe TRBD2 (5 bases). V gave up 6 bases and J gave up 4 bases, with 15 bases separating them. This CDR3 comprises 15 residues. The CDR3 DNA reads TGTGCCAGCAGCAAGAAGGGAGTGGTCACCGGGGAGCTGTTTTTT. Residues: CASSKKGVVTGELFF.

About this clonotype itself: A read error is possible here, since a much larger clone lies one base away. The genes are TRBV5-8 and TRBJ1-5; D not resolved. The CDR3 length is 16 residues. Germline V CDR1 and CDR2: SGHTS, YDEGEE. The CDR3 sequence: CASGEHRINSNQPQHF. The DNA of the CDR3 is TGTGCTAGTGGAGAGCACAGAATCAATAGCAATCAGCCCCAGCATTTT.

This sequence joins TRBV2 and TRBJ2-2; 12 bases agree with TRBD2. After removal of 6 bases from V and 8 bases from J, the junction contained 1 base not matched to a gene. The germline V gene has CDR1 SNHLY and CDR2 FYNNEI. The CDR3 spans 13 residues. In DNA, the CDR3 is TGTGCCAGCAGGCTAGCGGGAGGGGGGGAGCTGTTTTTT. Protein sequence: CASRLAGGGELFF.

As for this clonotype: One base away lies a much larger clone, so this may be a sequencing read error. This sequence joins TRBV4-1 and TRBJ1-3; D not resolved. Germline-derived CDR1 and CDR2 are MGHRA and YSYEKL. There are 15 residues in the CDR3. DNA of the CDR3: TGCGCCAGCAGCCAAGCCAGAAACTCTGGAAGCACCATATATTTT. This sequence encodes CASSQARNSGSTIYF.

This clonotype was observed at least ten times. This chain joins TRBV10-3 and TRBJ2-7, with D perhaps assigned TRBD1 or TRBD2 (5 bases each). CDR1 is ENHRY and CDR2 is SYGVKD in the germline V gene. V was clipped by 6 bases and J by 3 bases, with 12 bases between them. CDR3 length: 13 amino acids. The CDR3: CAIRWDLSYEQYF. Written as DNA, the CDR3 is TGTGCCATCAGATGGGACCTAAGCTACGAGCAGTACTTC.